Described below is a single TCR beta chain sequence and its context. What it binds is unknown. This record belongs to a study of shared clonotypes between healthy human individuals. In the CD4+ fraction, cells were divided into CD45RA+ naive and CD45RA-negative memory subsets. Study-level results: At large depth, rarefaction still showed sorted-subset sequencing to be incomplete.

Per the original methods: ImmunoSEQ yielded junction-only sequences lacking quality scores, so filtering differed. Assay used: immunoSEQ multiplex PCR; TCRdb lists only in-frame clones, some missing. V and J calls and clone size are copied from that table; D and trimming were computed from the DNA. The sample comprises 190,000 or so clones, about 93% of which are singletons, and around 0.067% rests with the top ten. This TCR came from a woman between 25 and 40 years old in good health. Sequenced input: naive CD4+ T cells sorted from blood. This sample's subset: CD45RA+ positively selected.

In nucleotides, the CDR3 is TGTGCCAGCAGCCGACAGGGATTGTCCTACGAGCAGTACTTC. The encoded protein is CASSRQGLSYEQYF. The chain combines TRBV5-6 with TRBJ2-7, with 7 bases lining up with TRBD1. The germline V gene encodes CDR1 SGHDT and CDR2 YYEEEE. This CDR3 has 14 amino acids. After removal of 4 bases from V and 1 base from J, the junction contained 5 bases not matched to a gene.